Sequencing of this T cell receptor beta chain was carried out in a study of shared clonotypes between healthy human individuals. Trimming stripped 5 bases from V and 5 bases from J, with 7 bases between. The germline V gene encodes CDR1 SGHRS and CDR2 YFSETQ. CDR3 size: 11 residues. TCRdb's copy holds only in-frame clones and misses some; the assay was immunoSEQ multiplex PCR. The repertoire includes roughly 2.2 million clones, 85% to 95% of them detected once, and 0.3% to 0.45% sits in the top ten. The TCR was taken from a man younger than 35 in good health. Some clones in this sample may be carry-over from other donors' samples. Sequences were obtained from naive CD4+ T cells from PBMCs. The subset denotes: CD45RA+ positively selected. This chain links TRBV5-1 with TRBJ2-5; D ambiguous. In DNA form, the CDR3 reads TGCGCCAGCAGTTACTTCGAGACCCAGTACTTC. Amino acids: CASSYFETQYF.